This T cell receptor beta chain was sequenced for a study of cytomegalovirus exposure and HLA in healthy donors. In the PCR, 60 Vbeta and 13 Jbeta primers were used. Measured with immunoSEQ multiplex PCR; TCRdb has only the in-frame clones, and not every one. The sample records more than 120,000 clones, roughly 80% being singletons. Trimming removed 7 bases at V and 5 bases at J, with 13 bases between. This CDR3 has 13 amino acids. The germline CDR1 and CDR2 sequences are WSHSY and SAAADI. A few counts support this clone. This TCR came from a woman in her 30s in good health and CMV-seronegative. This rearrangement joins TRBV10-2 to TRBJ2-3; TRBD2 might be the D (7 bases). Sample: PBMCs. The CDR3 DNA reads TGCGCCAGCATGTCAAGGGGGGGAGATACGCAGTATTTT. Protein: CASMSRGGDTQYF.